Below, one TCR beta chain is given with its context. The table came from immunoSEQ multiplex PCR; TCRdb's copy has only in-frame clones and leaves some out. Of some 9,300 clones in the sample, roughly 80% were seen once. The data belong to a study of sequential checkpoint blockade in melanoma. J gave up 4 bases and V 7 bases, and 9 bases lay outside the gene matches. The CDR3 has 15 residues. Germline loops: CDR1 LNHDA, CDR2 SQIVND (reference sequence). Sample treatment: randomized to nivolumab then ipilimumab (arm A) or the reverse (arm B). The chain carries TRBV19 and TRBJ2-3, with 9 bases lining up with TRBD2. The origin of this receptor is a human donor with melanoma. The sequenced sample was CD8+ T cells sorted from blood (inferred from file names), obtained from a patient given nivolumab and ipilimumab in sequence. CDR3 sequence (DNA): TGTGCCAGTACCTTGGGGACTAGCCACTCAGATACGCAGTATTTT. Protein product: CASTLGTSHSDTQYF.